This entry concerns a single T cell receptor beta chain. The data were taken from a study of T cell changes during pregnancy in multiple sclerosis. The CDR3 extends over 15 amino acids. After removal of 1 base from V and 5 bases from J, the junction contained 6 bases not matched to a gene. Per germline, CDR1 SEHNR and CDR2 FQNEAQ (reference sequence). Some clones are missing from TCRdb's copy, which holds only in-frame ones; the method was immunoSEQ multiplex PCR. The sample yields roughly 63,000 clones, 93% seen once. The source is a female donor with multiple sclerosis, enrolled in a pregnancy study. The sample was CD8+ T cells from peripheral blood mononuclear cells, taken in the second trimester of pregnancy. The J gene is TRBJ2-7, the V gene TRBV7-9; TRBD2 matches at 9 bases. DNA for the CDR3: TGTGCCAGCAGCTTAGTGGGTAGCGGGAGAAACGAGCAGTACTTC. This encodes CASSLVGSGRNEQYF.